This T cell receptor (beta chain) is from a study of T-cell memory formation after mild COVID-19 (dated by TCRdb to the early 2020s). In terms of the full investigation: TCR sequence clusters from the two donors were largely donor specific. Longitudinal TCRalpha and TCRbeta repertoire sequencing tracked T-cell clones expanding and contracting after mild COVID-19 in two donors. The cohort comprised two young, previously healthy adult volunteers, one female and one male. Points the paper makes about the study in general: SARS-CoV-2 specificity of the second-wave clones peaking on day 37 was not confirmed. Contracting CD4+ clones were located mainly in the CM and EM memory subsets, whereas CD8+ clones were found to be enriched in EMRA. Some responding clones were detected in pre-infection memory, which suggested that pre-existing cross-reactive memory T cells had joined the SARS-CoV-2 response. Only a couple of mild cases were covered by the study, and larger cohorts that include severe cases with pre-infection samples were considered necessary. Balanced CD4/CD8 phenotypes were observed for clones contracting from day 15 to 85, whereas a bias towards CD4+ was observed for a second wave of clones expanding from day 15 to 37.

The germline V gene (reference sequence) yields LNHNV for CDR1 and YYDKDF for CDR2. There are 13 amino acids in the CDR3, from cysteine to phenylalanine inclusive. Kept here is only the CDR3 DNA, which spans 39 bases and is read in frame from base 1. V loses 1 base of germline sequence and J loses 1 base, and the interval between the two ends is 3 bases. Sequenced using an Illumina NovaSeq 6000. TCRalpha and TCRbeta cDNA libraries were built by 5'RACE with constant-segment primers, adding sample barcodes and unique molecular identifiers. Trizol reagent was used to extract RNA from every sample. Library amplification was performed in two PCR steps, and a second sample barcode and Illumina TruSeq adapters were introduced in the second step. Sequencing of libraries was performed on an Illumina NovaSeq with 2 x 150 bp paired-end reads. As for the original processing: Demultiplexing of reads and collapsing into UMI-guided consensus sequences were performed with migec v1.2.7. Using mixcr v2.1.11, the UMI consensuses were aligned to TRA and TRB V and J templates and assembled into clonotypes. A clonotype was counted as expanded or contracted only if both edgeR and NoisET called the change significant, with noise models trained on biological replicates. For edgeR calls, the thresholds were a false discovery rate-adjusted p below 0.01 and a log2 fold-change of 1. As an exploratory analysis of dynamics, max-normalized trajectories of the 1000 most abundant clonotypes were examined with PCA combined with hierarchical clustering. Separately sequenced CD4+ and CD8+ repertoires were used to assign the CD4 or CD8 phenotype of responding clones. Using fastp at Q25 and MiXCR, TCRdb reprocessed the public reads and kept productive beta chains. Entries are consolidated by CDR3 protein sequence, retaining the most common genes and DNA. TCRdb, not the original authors, processed these V and J calls. The sample table records roughly 140,000 distinct CDR3 sequences; 11% to 15% of these occur just once. The biggest ten clones account for approximately 30% of the sample.

PBMCs were isolated by Ficoll-Paque density gradient centrifugation. Notes on this clonotype: Its antigen is not yet known. Base qualities were left out, and no much larger clone turns up one base away.

The chain joins TRBV15 to TRBJ2-3, with the identity of the D gene unclear. The origin of this receptor is an adult woman who had mild COVID-19 (a few samples of this study predate the infection). The sample titles of this study are shuffled in the database, so cell type and time point are left out; the donor was told from shared clones. Specimen: PBMCs or a T cell subset sorted from them (not recorded which). The CDR3 protein sequence reads: CATSRGGTDTQYF. The base sequence is TGTGCCACCAGCAGAGGTGGCACAGATACGCAGTATTTT.